Listed below are T cell receptor beta chains from one sample, sequenced in a study of T cell responses to AZD1222 COVID-19 vaccine. TCRdb keeps only in-frame clones here, not all; method: immunoSEQ multiplex PCR. The sample has more than 150,000 clones, 90% to 95% seen once. Sequencing was performed on peripheral blood, taken 28 days after the second AZD1222 dose. The receptor set was obtained from an adult who received the AZD1222 COVID-19 vaccine. CDR3s include the opening cysteine and the closing phenylalanine or tryptophan. D genes are given only for firm matches. Clone sizes are given selectively: once, few, many, or a class where the clone is expanded.

size,D,J,V,DNA,CDR3
-,-,TRBJ2-5,TRBV7-9,TGTGCCAGCAGCTTAGCCCCCCCCGTGGAGACCCAGTACTTC,CASSLAPPVETQYF
-,-,TRBJ2-7,TRBV11-1,TGTGCCAGCAGCCGCCTCCACGCCGCCTACGAGCAGTACTTC,CASSRLHAAYEQYF
-,-,TRBJ2-7,TRBV29-1,TGCAGCGTCGGCCGACAGGAATCCTACGAGCAGTACTTC,CSVGRQESYEQYF
-,-,TRBJ1-4,TRBV28,TGTGCCAGCAGACACGCACCCACGGGGGCAACTAATGAAAAACTGTTTTTT,CASRHAPTGATNEKLFF
-,-,TRBJ2-1,TRBV11-1,TGTGCCAGCAGCCAGGCCAATGAGCAGTTCTTC,CASSQANEQFF
-,-,TRBJ2-6,TRBV27,TGTGCCAGCACCCCTGGCCCCGTGTCTTCCCCCTCTGGGGCCAACGTCCTGACTTTC,CASTPGPVSSPSGANVLTF
-,TRBD1,TRBJ1-5,TRBV6-5,TGTGCCAGCAGGGCGCACAGGGGAAGCAATCAGCCCCAGCATTTT,CASRAHRGSNQPQHF
-,TRBD1,TRBJ2-7,TRBV27,TGTGCCAGCAGTTTAGGGACAGACTACAAAACCCCTCAATTC,CASSLGTDYKTPQF
-,TRBD1,TRBJ1-2,TRBV28,TGTGCCAGCAGTCTTCCCCTCGGGACAGTTAACTATGGCTACACCTTC,CASSLPLGTVNYGYTF
-,-,TRBJ1-2,TRBV7-8,TGTGCCAGCAGCCCGAACAACTATGGCTACACCTTC,CASSPNNYGYTF
-,-,TRBJ2-1,TRBV10-3,TGTGCCATCAGTGAGTCACCAGCCTACAATGAGCAGTTCTTC,CAISESPAYNEQFF
-,-,TRBJ2-6,TRBV7-3,TGTGCCAGCAGCTCGGCTGGGGCCAACGTCCTGACTTTC,CASSSAGANVLTF
-,TRBD1,TRBJ1-5,TRBV25-1,TGTGCCAGCAGTGAAGGGGGGACAGTGGTGGGCAATCAGCCCCAGCATTTT,CASSEGGTVVGNQPQHF
-,TRBD2,TRBJ2-7,TRBV28,TGTGCCAGCAGTTTGGGAGGGACCTACGAGCAGTACTTC,CASSLGGTYEQYF
once,-,TRBJ2-5,TRBV11-3,TGTGCCAGCAGCTTAAGGGGGACCCAGTACTTC,CASSLRGTQYF
-,-,TRBJ1-1,TRBV6-5,TGTGCCAGCAGTTTCACCATAATGAACACTGAAGCTTTCTTT,CASSFTIMNTEAFF
-,TRBD1,TRBJ1-4,TRBV9,TGTGCCAGCAGCGTCCAAGGGGGCGCGGGGTATGCTAATGAAAAACTGTTTTTT,CASSVQGGAGYANEKLFF
-,TRBD1,TRBJ2-1,TRBV6-4,TGTGCCAGCTCGCCGGGACAGGGGGCAGGTGAGCAGTTCTTC,CASSPGQGAGEQFF
-,-,TRBJ2-1,TRBV9,TGTGCCAGCAGCGGGTCTCCAATATGGGTCAATGAGCAGTTCTTC,CASSGSPIWVNEQFF
-,-,TRBJ1-6,TRBV10-3,TGTGCCATCAGACCGACAGATAATTCACCCCTCCACTTT,CAIRPTDNSPLHF
-,TRBD2,TRBJ2-3,TRBV6-2/TRBV6-3,TGTGCCAGCAGTAGGACTAGCGGGCGCACCGGAAGAGATACGCAGTATTTT,CASSRTSGRTGRDTQYF
-,TRBD1,TRBJ2-1,TRBV3-1/TRBV3-2,TGTGCCAGCAGCCAAGATTACGGGACAGGGAACAATGAGCAGTTCTTC,CASSQDYGTGNNEQFF
-,-,TRBJ2-7,TRBV24-1,TGTGCCAGCATGACCGAGCAGTACTTC,CASMTEQYF
-,TRBD1,TRBJ1-6,TRBV7-2,TGTGCCAGCAGCTCCCGGGACAGTCGTAATTCACCCCTCCACTTT,CASSSRDSRNSPLHF
once,TRBD1,TRBJ2-3,TRBV2,TGTGCCAGCAGTAAAACAGGGGTGGTAGGCACAGATACGCAGTATTTT,CASSKTGVVGTDTQYF
-,-,TRBJ2-2,TRBV2,TGTGCCAGCGGGGGGCGGGGGAACACCGGGGAGCTGTTTTTT,CASGGRGNTGELFF
-,-,TRBJ2-7,TRBV5-4,TGTGCCAGCAGCTTCAAAGGGAACTACGAGCAGTACTTC,CASSFKGNYEQYF
-,-,TRBJ1-1,TRBV2,TGTGCCAGCAGTGTTCAAGGGGAAACTGAAGCTTTCTTT,CASSVQGETEAFF
-,TRBD1,TRBJ1-4,TRBV27,TGTGCCAGCAGTTTATATACAGGGGGTGAAAAACTGTTTTTT,CASSLYTGGEKLFF
-,-,TRBJ2-1,TRBV9,TGTGCCAGCAGCGATTTCGCGGGCGCCTACAATGAGCAGTTCTTC,CASSDFAGAYNEQFF
-,-,TRBJ1-3,TRBV3-1/TRBV3-2,TGTGCCAGCAGCTCCCCACCTGGAAACACCATATATTTT,CASSSPPGNTIYF
few,TRBD2,TRBJ2-2,TRBV4-1,TGCGCCAGCAGCCCCTTAGGGACTAGCGGTGGCACCGGGGAGCTGTTTTTT,CASSPLGTSGGTGELFF
-,TRBD1,TRBJ1-5,TRBV24-1,TGTGCCACCAGTAAGGGACAGGGTCATCAGCCCCAGCATTTT,CATSKGQGHQPQHF
-,TRBD2,TRBJ2-2,TRBV5-1,TGCGCCAGCAGCTTGGGACTAGCGGGACCAATTGCCGGGGAGCTGTTTTTT,CASSLGLAGPIAGELFF
-,-,TRBJ1-6,TRBV15,TGTGCCACCAGCAGGGGGGACATGGATGATAATTCACCCCTCCACTTT,CATSRGDMDDNSPLHF
-,-,TRBJ1-1,TRBV29-1,TGCAGCGTCGATAGGGGCACTGAAGCTTTCTTT,CSVDRGTEAFF
-,-,TRBJ2-5,TRBV7-9,TGTGCCAGCAGCTTAGGTAATCAGGGCCGGTTGAAGACCCAGTACTTC,CASSLGNQGRLKTQYF
-,TRBD2,TRBJ2-5,TRBV5-1,TGCGCCAGCAGCCACACCCGCCCAGGGAGGGAGGAGACCCAGTACTTC,CASSHTRPGREETQYF
few,-,TRBJ2-1,TRBV7-9,TGTGCCAGCAGCTTAGCACCTACTAGGGGGGGGGCGAATGAGCAGTTCTTC,CASSLAPTRGGANEQFF
-,-,TRBJ2-7,TRBV3-1/TRBV3-2,TGTGCCAGCAGCCAAGCGGGTCCGGTATCCTACGAGCAGTACTTC,CASSQAGPVSYEQYF
once,TRBD1,TRBJ1-2,TRBV7-8,TGTGCCAGCAGCCCTCGGGACAGGGGGCAGTTTGGCTACACCTTC,CASSPRDRGQFGYTF
-,-,TRBJ1-6,TRBV18,TGTGCCAGCTCACTGGACCGGGGCGCATATAATTCACCCCTCCACTTT,CASSLDRGAYNSPLHF
few,-,TRBJ1-6,TRBV9,TGTGCCAGCACAACGGGGGTCCAGGGAATTTCACCCCTCCACTTT,CASTTGVQGISPLHF
-,-,TRBJ1-1,TRBV5-1,TGCGCCAGCAGCTTGGATCAGGGGCTAGTTACTGAAGCTTTCTTT,CASSLDQGLVTEAFF
-,-,TRBJ1-3,TRBV6-2/TRBV6-3,TGTGCCAGCAGCGACTTCGACCCGAGTAAGAACACCATATATTTT,CASSDFDPSKNTIYF
few,TRBD2,TRBJ2-5,TRBV2,TGTGCCAGCACCGAAGAAGGGACTAGCAGAGAGACCCAGTACTTC,CASTEEGTSRETQYF
-,TRBD2,TRBJ2-7,TRBV3-1/TRBV3-2,TGTGCCAGCAGCCAATCCAAAGGGGGACTAGCGGGAGACGAGCAGTACTTC,CASSQSKGGLAGDEQYF